Reported below is one T cell receptor (beta chain). Its antigen specificity is not known. The data were taken from a study of T cells expressing NK-cell markers (dated by TCRdb to the early 2020s). Regarding the study in general: Seven to nine donors provided sorted CD3+CD56+NKG2C+, CD3+CD56+NKG2C- and CD3+CD56-NKG2C+ T-cell subsets, whose TCR beta-chain repertoires were profiled. Randomly selected healthy volunteers, three men and five women, were used as the eight sequenced donors. Among the eight sequenced donors, only one was HCMV-seronegative, while the other seven were HCMV-seropositive. Sequencing of the libraries produced 2 x 150 bp reads on Illumina HiSeq 2000/2500, MiSeq or NextSeq. The paper's findings and limits, for the study overall: In more than five donors, the dominant CD3+CD56+NKG2C+ clonotypes ranked among the top 10 CD8+ clonotypes, making up roughly 1.0-7.5% of CD8+ T cells. Those dominant clonotypes were again the most abundant among CD3+CD56-NKG2C+ cells in a few donors, at about 25-60.1%. Whether the expanded NKG2C-expressing T cell clones were specific for HCMV antigens was left unclear.

From the germline V gene, CDR1 is SGHVS and CDR2 is FNYEAQ. The CDR3 spans 17 residues, from the cysteine through the phenylalanine. No DNA sequence is on record. HCMV serostatus was determined by detecting HCMV-specific IgG in serum with a commercial ELISA kit. Peripheral blood mononuclear cells were isolated from blood by Ficoll density gradient centrifugation. Sequencing used an Illumina HiSeq 2000. TCR beta cDNA libraries were prepared using 5'RACE template switching, which introduced a universal primer site and unique molecular identifiers. cDNA synthesis was primed from the TCR beta constant segment and was followed by two successive PCR amplification steps. In the authors' own workflow: MIGEC was used to demultiplex reads and group the reads by UMI, and MiTCR was used to assemble and quantify clonotypes. To exclude erroneous sequences, only TCR cDNA sequences supported by at least two reads were retained. The tcR package was used for downstream repertoire analysis, with clonotypes matched between fractions based on CDR3 nucleotide sequence plus V segment. VDJmatch was used to annotate antigen specificity against VDJdb, with one amino acid substitution in CDR3 permitted. TCRdb reprocessed the reads and assigns one entry to each CDR3 protein sequence, leaving out DNA. The V and J calls were determined by TCRdb, not by the authors. The data table for this sample lists about 150,000 distinct CDR3 sequences. 12% of the sample belongs to the ten largest clones.

The clonotype comes from a man between 18 and 29 years old in good health. Donor details come from another sample of the same person, matched by shared clones. Sequenced sample: blood T cells: a sorted CD56 or NKG2C T cell subset, CD4+ or CD8+ T cells, or bulk PBMC T cells (not recorded which). The chain is made from TRBV7-6 and TRBJ2-2; TCRdb's D call of TRBD2 is untestable without DNA. CDR3 loop: CASTPEPGGRVAGELFF.